These 2 T cell receptor beta chains were sequenced from one sample in a study of blood T cell repertoires in COVID-19. Generated by immunoSEQ multiplex PCR, the TCRdb table keeps only in-frame clones and is missing some. The profile shows around 92,000 clones, roughly 87% of them singletons. Source material: peripheral blood. The source of these receptors is an elderly woman with active COVID-19.

The V gene is TRBV19, the J gene TRBJ2-3; D is perhaps TRBD2 (5 bases). The CDR3 is 20 residues long. Germline values: CDR1 LNHDA, CDR2 SQIVND (reference sequence). Between the trimmed V and J ends, which lost 3 bases and 0 bases, there was a span of 25 bases. The CDR3 DNA follows: TGTGCCAGTAGTATTAAAGGTGTTCGGAGCGGTCACACTAGCACAGATACGCAGTATTTT. This gives the protein CASSIKGVRSGHTSTDTQYF.

The chain is built from TRBV7-3 and TRBJ2-3, with D perhaps matching TRBD2 (6 bases). The germline CDR1 and CDR2 sequences are SGHTA and FQGTGA. The CDR3 has 15 amino acids. V was clipped by 1 base and J by 4 bases, with 12 bases between them. As DNA, the CDR3 is TGTGCCAGCAGCTTAAATCCGGGAGCCCCAGATACGCAGTATTTT. This codes for CASSLNPGAPDTQYF.